The 21 T cell receptor beta chains below all came from one sample that was sequenced in a study of tumor and adjacent non-tumor tissue in lung cancer. The template was RNA from unsorted bulk tissue. Distant lung tissue was collected more than 3 cm away from the tumor edge. The library came from three nested PCR rounds adapted from ARM-PCR protocols. TCRdb analysed the multiplex PCR reads with MiXCR anew, one entry per CDR3 protein. The data show approximately 120,000 distinct CDR3 sequences, 60% to 80% seen once. The sample consisted of distant non-tumor lung tissue. These receptors were obtained from a man aged 55 to 70 with non-small cell lung cancer.

This clonotype was picked up many times. The J gene is TRBJ1-4, the V gene TRBV6-1; 9 bases match TRBD1. The J segment lost 5 bases and the V segment lost 7 bases, leaving 5 bases of the junction unmatched. The CDR3 is 14 residues long. Germline V lookup: CDR1 MNHNS, CDR2 SASEGT. This CDR3 reads CASTETGGNEKLFF. Written as DNA, the CDR3 is TGTGCCAGCACCGAGACAGGGGGAAATGAAAAACTGTTTTTT.

This clonotype has ten or more counts. The chain carries TRBV6-2 or TRBV6-3 and TRBJ1-2, with 9 bases that match TRBD1. After removal of 8 bases from V and 2 bases from J, the junction contained 6 bases not matched to a gene. The germline CDR1 and CDR2 sequences are MNHEY and SVGEGT. The CDR3 spans 14 residues. As DNA, the CDR3 is TGTGCCAGCGTTGGACAGGGGAGAAACTATGGCTACACCTTC. Residues: CASVGQGRNYGYTF.

About this clonotype: One base away lies a much larger clone, so this may be a sequencing read error. The chain employs TRBV6-4 and TRBJ2-2, with D unresolved. The germline V gene has CDR1 MRHNA and CDR2 SNTAGT. The CDR3 runs 13 residues. The CDR3 nucleotides are TGTACCAGCAGTGACTCGGAGAGCGGGGAGCTGTTTTTT. It codes for CTSSDSESGELFF.

For this clonotype: The CDR3 does not close with the conserved phenylalanine or tryptophan, likely indicating a read error. V gene TRBV29-1 combines with J gene TRBJ2-2; 9 nucleotides match TRBD2. V was pared by 6 bases and J by 0 bases, with 2 bases of the junction left unmatched. This CDR3 is 14 amino acids long. Germline assignment: CDR1 SQVTM and CDR2 ANQGSEA. The CDR3 is CSVGTSPNTGELFI. As DNA, the CDR3 is TGCAGCGTGGGGACTAGCCCGAACACCGGGGAGCTGTTTATC.

The sample holds a few counts of this clonotype. This rearrangement joins TRBV2 to TRBJ2-1; D uncertain. The CDR3 runs 12 residues. V gave up 5 bases and J gave up 7 bases, with 9 bases separating them. Germline V gives CDR1 SNHLY, CDR2 FYNNEI. The CDR3 DNA sequence: TGTGCCAGCAGTTTATTCCGAAATGAGCAGTTCTTC. Translated, it gives CASSLFRNEQFF. The whole variable domain, remainder taken from reference TRBV2 and TRBJ2-1, is EPEVTQTPSHQVTQMGQEVILRCVPISNHLYFYWYRQILGQKVEFLVSFYNNEISEKSEIFDDQFSVERPDGSNFTLKIRSTKLEDSAMYFCASSLFRNEQFFGPGTRLTVL.

This clonotype was picked up many times. V usage is TRBV6-5 and J usage is TRBJ1-2, with 7 bases matching TRBD1. This CDR3 region has 17 residues. J was trimmed by 3 bases and V by 2 bases; bases with no gene match: 12. Germline CDR1 is MNHEY and CDR2 is SVGAGI. Here the CDR3 DNA reads TGTGCCAGCAGTTACGTGAGACCCCCCGGGACAGACTATGGCTACACCTTC. Protein: CASSYVRPPGTDYGYTF.

About this clonotype: Mismatch with germline at one junction end may stem from a read error. The chain is built from TRBV6-5 and TRBJ1-2; D is undetermined. Looked up from germline, CDR1 is MNHEY and CDR2 is SVGAGI. This CDR3 contains 13 residues. CDR3 DNA sequence: TGTGCCAGCAGTTTACATGGAGGGAATGGCTACACTTTC. This gives the protein CASSLHGGNGYTF.

On this clonotype itself: A much larger clone lies one base from this, so it may be a read error. CDR3 DNA sequence: TGTGCCAGCACTTTCACAGATACGCAGTATTTT. Encoded protein: CASTFTDTQYF. This chain joins TRBV28 and TRBJ2-3; D is unresolved. V was pared by 7 bases and J by 2 bases, with 4 bases between. CDR1 MDHEN and CDR2 SYDVKM come from the germline V gene. CDR3 size: 11 residues.

In this sample, this clonotype turned up many times. The chain employs TRBV29-1 and TRBJ2-6; tentative D call: TRBD1 (6 bases). The CDR3 extends over 14 amino acids. Germline V CDR1 and CDR2: SQVTM, ANQGSEA. Trimming pared 5 bases from V and 0 bases from J, leaving 8 bases between. The CDR3 coding sequence is TGCAGCGTTTTGGGGGCCTCTGGGGCCAACGTCCTGACTTTC. Residues: CSVLGASGANVLTF. Full variable domain (outside the CDR3, taken from reference TRBV29-1 and TRBJ2-6): SAVISQKPSRDICQRGTSLTIQCQVDSQVTMMFWYRQQPGQSLTLIATANQGSEATYESGFVIDKFPISRPNLTFSTLTVSNMSPEDSSIYLCSVLGASGANVLTFGAGSRLTVL.

Turning to this clonotype: Just one base apart from a much larger clone, this may be a read error. This sequence joins TRBV20-1 and TRBJ1-5; D gene unclear. The CDR3 has 13 residues. The germline gives CDR1 DFQATT, CDR2 SNEGSKA (reference sequence). The CDR3 loop reads CCALTEADQPQHF. The DNA for the CDR3 is TGCTGTGCTCTAACAGAAGCCGATCAGCCCCAGCATTTT.

The rearrangement joins TRBV5-1 to TRBJ1-4; 9 nucleotides match TRBD1. The germline CDR1 and CDR2 sequences are SGHRS and YFSETQ. J gave up 7 bases and V 2 bases, and 3 bases lay outside the gene matches. This CDR3 is built from 14 residues. CDR3 DNA: TGCGCCAGCAGCTTACAGGGGGCTGGTGAAAAACTGTTTTTT. Its protein product is CASSLQGAGEKLFF.

About this clonotype: The junction does not match germline at one end; this may be a read error. This rearrangement joins TRBV11-2 to TRBJ2-3; no clear D. The germline CDR1 and CDR2 sequences are SGHAT and FQNNGV. The CDR3 spans 15 residues. The CDR3 loop is CASSQATTAADTQYF. In DNA, the CDR3 is TGTGCCAGCAGCCAGGCCACAACCGCCGCAGATACGCAATATTTT.

In its sample, this clonotype is medium-sized. The chain employs TRBV6-2 or TRBV6-3 and TRBJ2-1, with TRBD1 matching over 7 bases. The germline V gene encodes CDR1 MNHEY and CDR2 SVGEGT. V was pared by 6 bases and J by 4 bases, with 6 bases of the junction left unmatched. The CDR3 length is 14 residues. CDR3 sequence reads: CASSPRDSYNEQFF. CDR3 nucleotide sequence: TGTGCCAGCAGCCCCCGGGACAGTTACAATGAGCAGTTCTTC.

In regard to this clonotype: Just one base apart from a much larger clone, this may be a read error. The chain has TRBV5-1 and TRBJ2-5; 7 positions agree with TRBD1. The CDR3 runs to 16 residues. V shed 6 bases and J 1 base; nucleotides not matched to a gene: 12. Germline CDR1 is SGHRS and CDR2 is YFSETQ. The CDR3 reads CASNYSGTGVQETQYF. CDR3 sequence (DNA): TGCGCCAGCAACTACTCCGGAACAGGGGTCCAAGAGACCCAGTACTTC.

The chain carries TRBV2 and TRBJ2-1, with a weak D call TRBD1 (6 bases). Germline V CDR1 and CDR2: SNHLY, FYNNEI. The CDR3 has 14 residues. The ends were cut back, 5 bases at V and 5 bases at J, with 13 bases in the middle. The CDR3 loop is CASSYLRDNNEQFF. DNA for the CDR3: TGTGCCAGCAGTTACCTCCGGGACAACAATGAGCAGTTCTTC.

In the case of this clonotype: Here the CDR3 omits its conserved ending phenylalanine or tryptophan, so a read error is the likely source. The chain carries TRBV6-1 and TRBJ1-2, with D perhaps TRBD1 (5 bases). The germline V gene has CDR1 MNHNS and CDR2 SASEGT. The CDR3 is 14 amino acids. The CDR3 spells CANSEPGGGYGYTL. CDR3 nucleotide sequence: TGTGCCAACAGTGAACCCGGGGGGGGCTATGGCTACACCCTC.

Turning to this clonotype: A much bigger clone sits one base away, suggesting this may be a read error. The chain employs TRBV6-1 and TRBJ1-6; D perhaps matches TRBD1 (5 bases). Per germline, CDR1 MNHNS and CDR2 SASEGT. The CDR3 is 14 amino acids. CDR3 in amino acids: CVSRRGFGEAVLHF. The DNA for the CDR3 is TGTGTCAGCAGAAGGGGATTCGGGGAAGCGGTCCTCCACTTT.

The chain employs TRBV7-8 and TRBJ1-3; D is possibly TRBD1 (5 bases). This CDR3 spans 13 amino acids. V was cut by 5 bases and J by 3 bases, with 8 bases left in between. Per the germline V gene, CDR1 is SGHVS and CDR2 is FQNEAQ. Written as DNA, the CDR3 is TGTGCCAGCAGCGCGGGGCTTGGAAACACCATATATTTT. Amino acid sequence: CASSAGLGNTIYF.

In regard to this clonotype: One end of the junction varies from germline; a read error may be responsible. The V and J genes are TRBV11-3 and TRBJ2-7, with 10 nucleotides matching TRBD2. Germline V gene data show CDR1 as SGHNT and CDR2 as YENEEA. The CDR3 is 15 residues long. The CDR3 nucleotides read TGTGCCAATAGGAGGGCTAGCGGGAGCTCCCACGAGCAGTGCTTC. Translation gives CANRRASGSSHEQCF.

In its sample, this clonotype was seen many times. V usage is TRBV28 and J usage is TRBJ2-5, with 7 bases fitting TRBD1. CDR3 length: 12 amino acids. The ends lost 7 bases at V and 3 bases at J; junction bases unmatched: 2. Germline V gene sequence: CDR1 MDHEN, CDR2 SYDVKM. The CDR3 sequence is CASKTGKETQYF. The CDR3 region has the DNA TGTGCCAGCAAGACAGGGAAAGAGACCCAGTACTTC.

This clonotype was counted between two and nine times. This sequence may be a read error, since a much larger clone differs from it by one base. V is TRBV6-6 and J is TRBJ1-6, with 11 nucleotides matching TRBD1. Germline CDR1 reads MNHNY; CDR2 reads SVGAGI (reference sequence). V gave up 7 bases and J gave up 4 bases; unmatched junction bases: 6. The CDR3 runs to 16 residues. CDR3 protein: CASNRGQGGYNSPLHF. CDR3 nucleotide sequence: TGTGCCAGCAATAGGGGACAGGGGGGGTATAATTCACCCCTCCACTTT.